The clone carrying this T cell receptor beta chain was detected many times. Its antigen is unidentified. Using constant-segment primers, 5'RACE produced TCR alpha and TCR beta cDNA libraries carrying sample barcodes and UMIs. TCRdb re-analysed the 5' RACE reads in MiXCR, keeping a single row per CDR3 protein. The sample includes 240,000 or so distinct CDR3 sequences, 9.4% of them seen just once. Trimming removed 7 bases at V and 3 bases at J, with 16 bases between. This CDR3 has 14 amino acids. CDR1 SQVTM and CDR2 ANQGSEA come from the germline V gene. The sample comes from a study of T-cell memory formation after mild COVID-19. The study, taken as a whole, reports: Day 37-peaking second-wave clones had unconfirmed SARS-CoV-2 specificity.

V is TRBV29-1 and J is TRBJ2-4, with D possibly TRBD1 on 6 matching bases. This clonotype was sampled from a man aged 18 to 30 who had mild COVID-19 (a few samples of this study predate the infection). Cell type and time point are not known. Sequencing was done on a sample of PBMCs or a T cell subset sorted from them (not recorded which). For the CDR3, the DNA is TGCAGCGCCACAGGGACCTTCAGCAAAAACATTCAGTACTTC. Protein sequence: CSATGTFSKNIQYF.